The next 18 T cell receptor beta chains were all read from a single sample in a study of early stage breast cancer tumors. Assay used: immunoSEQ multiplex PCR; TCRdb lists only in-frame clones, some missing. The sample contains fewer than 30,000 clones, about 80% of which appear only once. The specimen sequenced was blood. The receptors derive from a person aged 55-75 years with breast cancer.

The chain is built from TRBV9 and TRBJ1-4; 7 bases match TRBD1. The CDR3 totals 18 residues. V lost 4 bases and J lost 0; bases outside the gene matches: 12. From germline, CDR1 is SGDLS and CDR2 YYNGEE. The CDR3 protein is CASSKSTGNWATNEKLFF. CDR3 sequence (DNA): TGTGCCAGCAGCAAATCGACAGGGAACTGGGCAACTAATGAAAAACTGTTTTTT.

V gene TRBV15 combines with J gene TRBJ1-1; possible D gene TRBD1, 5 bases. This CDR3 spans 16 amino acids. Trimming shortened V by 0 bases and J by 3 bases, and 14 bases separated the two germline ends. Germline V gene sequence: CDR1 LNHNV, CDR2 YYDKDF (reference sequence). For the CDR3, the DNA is TGTGCCACCAGCAGAGATTATAGGGGCTGGGACACTGAAGCTTTCTTT. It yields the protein CATSRDYRGWDTEAFF.

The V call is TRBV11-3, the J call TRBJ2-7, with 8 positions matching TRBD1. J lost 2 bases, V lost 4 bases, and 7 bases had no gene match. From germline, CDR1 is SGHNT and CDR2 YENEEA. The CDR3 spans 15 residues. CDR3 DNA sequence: TGTGCCAGCAGCTCAGGACAGGGCCTAACCTACGAGCAGTACTTC. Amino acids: CASSSGQGLTYEQYF. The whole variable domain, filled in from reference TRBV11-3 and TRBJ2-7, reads EAGVVQSPRYKIIEKKQPVAFWCNPISGHNTLYWYLQNLGQGPELLIRYENEEAVDDSQLPKDRFSAERLKGVDSTLKIQPAELGDSAVYLCASSSGQGLTYEQYFGPGTRLTVT.

CDR3 sequence: CASSPSRRSYNEQFF. CDR3 in DNA: TGTGCCAGCAGTCCCTCGAGGCGCTCCTACAATGAGCAGTTCTTC. The V gene is TRBV25-1, the J gene TRBJ2-1; no clear D gene. V was trimmed by 5 bases and J by 0 bases, leaving 11 bases between them. CDR3 length: 15 amino acids. Looked up from germline, CDR1 is MGHDK and CDR2 is SYGVNS.

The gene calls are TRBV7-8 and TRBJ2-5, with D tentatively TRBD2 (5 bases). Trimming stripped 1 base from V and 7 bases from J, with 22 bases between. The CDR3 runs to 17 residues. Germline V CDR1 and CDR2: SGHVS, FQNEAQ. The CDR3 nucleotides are TGTGCCAGCAGCTTAGGAAATGGGTGGGCCGGCGGAGGGACCCAGTACTTC. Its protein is CASSLGNGWAGGGTQYF.

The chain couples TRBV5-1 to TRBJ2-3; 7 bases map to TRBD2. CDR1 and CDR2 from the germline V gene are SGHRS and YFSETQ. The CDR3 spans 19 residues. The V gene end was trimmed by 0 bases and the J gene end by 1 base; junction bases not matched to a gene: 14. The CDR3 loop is CASSLAASGRTGGTDTQYF. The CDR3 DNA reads TGCGCCAGCAGCTTGGCCGCTAGCGGTAGAACGGGTGGCACAGATACGCAGTATTTT.

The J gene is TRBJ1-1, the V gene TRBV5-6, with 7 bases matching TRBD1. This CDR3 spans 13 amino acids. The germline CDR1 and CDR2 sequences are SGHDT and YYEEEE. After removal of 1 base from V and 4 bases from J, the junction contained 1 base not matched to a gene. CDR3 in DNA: TGTGCCAGCAGCTTGTCAGGGGGCACTGAAGCTTTCTTT. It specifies CASSLSGGTEAFF.

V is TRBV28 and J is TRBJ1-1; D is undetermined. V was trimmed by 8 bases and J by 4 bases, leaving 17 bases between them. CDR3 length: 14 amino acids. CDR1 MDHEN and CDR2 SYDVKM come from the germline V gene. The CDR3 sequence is CASYSDGSGTEAFF. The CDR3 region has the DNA TGTGCCAGCTACTCTGACGGGTCGGGCACTGAAGCTTTCTTT.

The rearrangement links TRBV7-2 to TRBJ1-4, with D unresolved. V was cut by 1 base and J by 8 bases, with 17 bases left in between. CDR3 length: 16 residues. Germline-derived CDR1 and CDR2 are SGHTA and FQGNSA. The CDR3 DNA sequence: TGTGCCAGCAGCTTAGGAGCGGATTGGCTACAAGAAAAACTGTTTTTT. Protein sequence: CASSLGADWLQEKLFF.

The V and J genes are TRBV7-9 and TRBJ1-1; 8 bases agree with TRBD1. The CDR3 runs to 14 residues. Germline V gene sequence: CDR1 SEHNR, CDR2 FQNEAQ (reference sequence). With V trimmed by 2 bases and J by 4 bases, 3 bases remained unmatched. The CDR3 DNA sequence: TGTGCCAGCAGCTTACTGGACAGGGCCACTGAAGCTTTCTTT. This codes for CASSLLDRATEAFF.

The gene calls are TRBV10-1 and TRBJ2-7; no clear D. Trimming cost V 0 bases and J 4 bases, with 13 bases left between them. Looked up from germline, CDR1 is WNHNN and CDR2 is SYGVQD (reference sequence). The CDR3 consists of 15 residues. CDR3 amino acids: CASSESAGRIYEQYF. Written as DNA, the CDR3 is TGCGCCAGCAGTGAGTCTGCAGGCAGAATTTACGAGCAGTACTTC.

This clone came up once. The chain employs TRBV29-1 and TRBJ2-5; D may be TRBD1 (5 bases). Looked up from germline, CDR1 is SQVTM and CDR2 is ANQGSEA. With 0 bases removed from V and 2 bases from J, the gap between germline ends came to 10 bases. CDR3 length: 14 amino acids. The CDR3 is CSVEDGTGQETQYF. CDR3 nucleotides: TGCAGCGTTGAAGATGGAACAGGACAAGAGACCCAGTACTTC.

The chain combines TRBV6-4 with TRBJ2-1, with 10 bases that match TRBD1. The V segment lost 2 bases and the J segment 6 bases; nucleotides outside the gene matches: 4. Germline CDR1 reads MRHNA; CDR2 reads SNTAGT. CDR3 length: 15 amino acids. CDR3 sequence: CASSDGTGAFNEQFF. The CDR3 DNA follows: TGTGCCAGCAGTGACGGGACAGGGGCTTTCAATGAGCAGTTCTTC.

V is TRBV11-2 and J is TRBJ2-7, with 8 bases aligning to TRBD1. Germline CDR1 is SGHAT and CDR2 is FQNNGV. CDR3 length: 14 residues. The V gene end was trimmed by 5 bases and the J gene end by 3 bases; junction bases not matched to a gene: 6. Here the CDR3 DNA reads TGTGCCAGCAGCCCTCGACAGGGGCGCTACGAGCAGTACTTC. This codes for CASSPRQGRYEQYF.

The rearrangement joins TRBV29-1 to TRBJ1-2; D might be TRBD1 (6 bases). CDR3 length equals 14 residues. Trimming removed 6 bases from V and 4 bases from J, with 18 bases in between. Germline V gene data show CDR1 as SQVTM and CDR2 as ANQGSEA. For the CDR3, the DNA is TGCAGCGTGGATAAGGACAGTCGTGTCTATGGCTACACCTTC. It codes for CSVDKDSRVYGYTF.

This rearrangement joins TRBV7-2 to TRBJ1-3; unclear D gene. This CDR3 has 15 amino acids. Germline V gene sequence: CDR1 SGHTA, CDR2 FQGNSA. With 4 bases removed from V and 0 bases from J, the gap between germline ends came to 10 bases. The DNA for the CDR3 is TGTGCCAGCAGCTCGTCACACCTCTCTGGAAACACCATATATTTT. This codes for CASSSSHLSGNTIYF.

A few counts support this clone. CDR3 loop: CASTPLAGGSEQYF. The CDR3 nucleotides read TGTGCCAGCACCCCCTTAGCGGGAGGGAGCGAGCAGTACTTC. The chain recombines TRBV6-6 with TRBJ2-7, with 11 nucleotides matching TRBD2. V was clipped by 7 bases and J by 6 bases; unmatched bases: 8. CDR3 length: 14 residues. CDR1 and CDR2 from the germline V gene are MNHNY and SVGAGI (reference sequence).

CDR3 residues: CASSQDLSRGVANTGELFF. DNA for the CDR3: TGCGCCAGCAGCCAAGATCTCAGTCGGGGAGTCGCGAACACCGGGGAGCTGTTTTTT. The chain joins TRBV4-3 to TRBJ2-2, with D possibly matching TRBD2 (5 bases). The germline V gene has CDR1 LGHNA and CDR2 YSLEER. V was clipped by 0 bases and J by 0 bases, with 17 bases between them. There are 19 residues in the CDR3.